This T cell receptor beta chain was identified in a study of T cell changes during pregnancy in multiple sclerosis. Germline loops: CDR1 SGHTA, CDR2 FQGNSA. V was pared by 5 bases and J by 3 bases, with 16 bases between. This CDR3 spans 15 amino acids. Only in-frame clones appear in the TCRdb table, and some are missing; sequencing was by immunoSEQ multiplex PCR. Among tens of thousands of clones listed, roughly 91% were seen once. This receptor was taken from a female donor in good health, enrolled as a control in a pregnancy study. This material consisted of peripheral blood, taken after pregnancy. The chain recombines TRBV7-2 with TRBJ1-2; D may be TRBD1 (5 bases). As DNA, the CDR3 is TGTGCCAGCAGCCCCGACAGAGCGTACGACTATGGCTACACCTTC. Protein product: CASSPDRAYDYGYTF.